The source of this T cell receptor (beta chain) is a study of blood T cell repertoires in COVID-19. Study-level background: Acute and convalescent COVID-19 specimens originated in the United States, Italy and Spain. T cells, B-cell-depleted T cells, or PBMCs provided the cDNA or gDNA that served as material.

V was clipped by 0 bases and J by 10 bases, with 19 bases between them. The CDR3 is made up of 16 amino acids. Germline lookup yields CDR1 MGHRA and CDR2 YSYEKL. In the source study's methods: The assay estimated nucleated cells by amplifying reference gene primers. Here immunoSEQ multiplex PCR was the method, and the copy in TCRdb shows in-frame clones only, minus some. The DNA gave D and trimming, while V, J and clone size come from that table. This sample yields 150,000 to 200,000 clones, of which 90% are seen a single time; roughly a sixth belongs to the top ten. The rearrangement links TRBV4-1 to TRBJ2-1; possible D gene TRBD2, 6 bases. The TCR originated in a man aged 55 to 70 with active or convalescent COVID-19. Source material: peripheral blood. The CDR3 reads CASSQDRGLGGAEQFF. Here the CDR3 DNA reads TGCGCCAGCAGCCAAGATAGGGGACTCGGAGGGGCAGAGCAGTTCTTC.